What follows are 10 T cell receptor beta chains derived from one specimen sequenced in a study of blood T cell repertoires in COVID-19. The assay was immunoSEQ multiplex PCR, and TCRdb's table has in-frame clones only and misses some. The repertoire holds fewer than 150,000 clones, with around 80% as singletons. The sample consisted of peripheral blood. These receptors originate from a woman aged 80 or over in a cohort sampled during active or convalescent COVID-19.

The CDR3 bases are TGTGCCAGCAGCGAGGACTATGGCTACACCTTC. It yields the protein CASSEDYGYTF. V gene TRBV7-2 combines with J gene TRBJ1-2; D is uncertain. Germline CDR1 is SGHTA and CDR2 is FQGNSA. The CDR3 has 11 residues. V lost 5 bases, J lost 3 bases, and 4 bases lay in between.

This clone was recorded a few times. This chain joins TRBV11-2 and TRBJ1-5; D is ambiguous. Deletions cut 1 base from V and 4 bases from J, with 5 bases between. Per germline, CDR1 SGHAT and CDR2 FQNNGV. The CDR3 extends over 13 amino acids. The CDR3 sequence is CASSLALNQPQHF. For the CDR3, the DNA is TGTGCCAGCAGCTTAGCCTTAAATCAGCCCCAGCATTTT.

In regard to this clone: The same CDR3 is also encoded by other DNA sequences in this sample. V is TRBV9 and J is TRBJ1-2, with 7 bases that match TRBD1. The CDR3 runs 14 residues. J lost 3 bases, V lost 0 bases, and 2 bases had no gene match. Germline CDR1 and CDR2: SGDLS and YYNGEE. The CDR3 spells CASSVGQGDYGYTF. DNA for the CDR3: TGTGCCAGCAGCGTAGGCCAGGGGGACTATGGCTACACCTTC.

Concerning this clone itself: Other DNA sequences in the same sample also yield this CDR3. This rearrangement joins TRBV5-1 to TRBJ2-5; weak D call: TRBD2 (6 bases). Germline V gene lookup returns CDR1 SGHRS and CDR2 YFSETQ. The ends were cut back, 2 bases at V and 3 bases at J, with 8 bases in the middle. CDR3 length: 13 amino acids. The CDR3 nucleotides are TGCGCCAGCAGCTTCGGAGGGGAAGAGACCCAGTACTTC. This sequence encodes CASSFGGEETQYF.

The chain recombines TRBV6-6 with TRBJ2-7; tentatively, D is TRBD2 (7 bases). Germline V CDR1 and CDR2: MNHNY, SVGAGI (reference sequence). CDR3 length: 14 residues. Trimming shortened V by 7 bases and J by 2 bases, and 15 bases separated the two germline ends. For the CDR3, the DNA is TGTGCCAGCAACTTGATCGGGGGGCCCTACGAGCAGTACTTC. This codes for CASNLIGGPYEQYF.

This chain joins TRBV6-2 or TRBV6-3 and TRBJ2-7, with D possibly matching TRBD1 (6 bases). This CDR3 is built from 14 residues. V lost 5 bases and J lost 5, with 16 bases in between. CDR1 is MNHEY and CDR2 is SVGEGT in the germline V gene. CDR3 region: CASSNQGWKNEQYV. DNA of the CDR3: TGTGCCAGCAGTAACCAGGGGTGGAAAAACGAGCAGTACGTC.

A remark on this clone: One end of the junction does not line up with germline, which may come from a read error. V is TRBV7-2 and J is TRBJ1-4, with TRBD1 identical over 8 bases. This CDR3 spans 14 amino acids. In germline, CDR1 is SGHTA, CDR2 FQGNSA. CDR3 nucleotides: TGTGCCAGCACCTTAACAGGGGGAAATGAAAAACTGTTTTTT. Translation gives CASTLTGGNEKLFF.

V and J are TRBV2 and TRBJ2-3; D is ambiguous. Trimming pared 4 bases from V and 8 bases from J, leaving 7 bases between. The CDR3 has 11 amino acids. The germline gives CDR1 SNHLY, CDR2 FYNNEI. The CDR3 sequence: CASSVGRTQYF. CDR3 DNA: TGTGCCAGCAGTGTTGGGCGTACGCAGTATTTT. Using reference TRBV2 and TRBJ2-3 for the parts outside the CDR3, the full variable domain is EPEVTQTPSHQVTQMGQEVILRCVPISNHLYFYWYRQILGQKVEFLVSFYNNEISEKSEIFDDQFSVERPDGSNFTLKIRSTKLEDSAMYFCASSVGRTQYFGPGTRLTVL.

The chain joins TRBV2 to TRBJ2-5; the match to TRBD1 covers 8 bases. CDR3 length: 15 amino acids. CDR1 is SNHLY, CDR2 FYNNEI, per germline. With V trimmed by 3 bases and J by 5 bases, 8 bases remained unmatched. The CDR3 loop is CASSDGQGARETQYF. The CDR3 DNA follows: TGTGCCAGCAGTGATGGGCAGGGGGCGCGGGAGACCCAGTACTTC.

The chain carries TRBV7-9 and TRBJ2-2, with 8 bases fitting TRBD2. CDR1 is SEHNR and CDR2 is FQNEAQ in the germline V gene (reference sequence). V lost 4 bases and J lost 7; bases outside the gene matches: 11. This CDR3 comprises 16 residues. CDR3 nucleotide sequence: TGTGCCAGCAGCTCGCCATCCGGGGGGGCCCGCGGGGAGCTGTTTTTT. Translation gives CASSSPSGGARGELFF.